Below are 5 T cell receptor beta chains sequenced from a single sample in a study of graft-versus-host responses after intestinal transplantation. For these TCRs, the target antigens are not known. The method was immunoSEQ multiplex PCR; TCRdb's version includes in-frame clones alone and lacks a portion of them. The table has approximately 82,000 clones, roughly 91% seen once; the top ten hold nearly 0.1%. Sequenced here: unstimulated CD4+ T cells sorted from spleen or lymph node cells, sampled before intestinal transplant. The receptors shown here come from a human donor who received an intestinal transplant.

The V and J genes are TRBV29-1 and TRBJ1-1; no clear D. Germline CDR1 and CDR2: SQVTM and ANQGSEA. The ends were cut back, 3 bases at V and 0 bases at J, with 8 bases in the middle. The CDR3 contains 13 residues. CDR3 nucleotide sequence: TGCAGCGTTGAGTCCCAGATGAACACTGAAGCTTTCTTT. Protein sequence: CSVESQMNTEAFF.

The genes are TRBV19 and TRBJ2-1; 7 nucleotides match TRBD1. Germline CDR1 is LNHDA and CDR2 is SQIVND (reference sequence). Losses at the gene ends were 3 bases for V and 8 bases for J; bases not matched to a gene: 10. The CDR3 has 15 amino acids. CDR3 sequence reads: CASSIQDRTPDEQFF. DNA for the CDR3: TGTGCCAGTAGTATCCAGGACAGGACACCTGATGAGCAGTTCTTC.

The chain recombines TRBV5-8 with TRBJ2-1; TRBD2 matches at 9 bases. With 4 bases clipped from V and 2 bases from J, the junction kept 4 bases outside the gene matches. Germline loops: CDR1 SGHTS, CDR2 YDEGEE. This CDR3 is 15 amino acids long. CDR3 in DNA: TGTGCCAGCAGCCTCCGCGGGGGGGCCTACAATGAGCAGTTCTTC. The encoded protein is CASSLRGGAYNEQFF. Full variable domain (outside the CDR3, taken from reference TRBV5-8 and TRBJ2-1): EAGVTQSPTHLIKTRGQQATLRCSPISGHTSVYWYQQALGLGLQFLLWYDEGEERNRGNFPPRFSGRQFPNYSSELNVNALELEDSALYLCASSLRGGAYNEQFFGPGTRLTVL.

This chain links TRBV4-1 with TRBJ2-7, with D uncertain. The length of the CDR3 is 15 residues. CDR1 MGHRA and CDR2 YSYEKL come from the germline V gene. The V gene lost 6 bases and the J gene lost 2 bases, with 17 bases spanning the gap. CDR3 sequence: CASSPTPSGTYEQYF. The CDR3, as DNA: TGCGCCAGCAGTCCGACACCGTCCGGTACCTACGAGCAGTACTTC.

This clone was recorded once. The chain employs TRBV27 and TRBJ2-7, with 11 bases that match TRBD1. Trimming cost V 3 bases and J 7 bases; bases outside gene matches: 14. This CDR3 is 17 amino acids long. Per germline, CDR1 MNHEY and CDR2 SMNVEV (reference sequence). Written as DNA, the CDR3 is TGTGCCAGCAGTTTCCAAAAACGCTCGGGACAGGGGGGGGAGCAGTACTTC. It translates to CASSFQKRSGQGGEQYF.